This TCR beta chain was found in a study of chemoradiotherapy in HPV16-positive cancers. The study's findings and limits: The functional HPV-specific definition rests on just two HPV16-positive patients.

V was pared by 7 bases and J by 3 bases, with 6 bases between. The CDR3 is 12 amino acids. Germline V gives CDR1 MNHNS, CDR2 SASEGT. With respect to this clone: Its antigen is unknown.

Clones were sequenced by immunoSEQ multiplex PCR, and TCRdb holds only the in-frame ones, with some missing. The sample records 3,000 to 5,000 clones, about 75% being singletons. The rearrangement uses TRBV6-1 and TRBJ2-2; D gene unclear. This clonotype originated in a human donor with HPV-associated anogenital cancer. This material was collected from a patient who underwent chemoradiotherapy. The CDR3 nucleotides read TGTGCCAGCAAGACCGACACCGGGGAGCTGTTTTTT. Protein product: CASKTDTGELFF.